The clone carrying this TCR beta chain was picked up many times. What it binds is unknown. Germline-derived CDR1 and CDR2 are KGHSH and LQKENI. The V end was cut by 1 base, the J end by 2 bases, with 9 bases between. The CDR3 sequence is 15 residues long. These data originate in a study of Graves' ophthalmopathy and Graves' hyperthyroidism. Whole-study context: Samples of peripheral blood were obtained at initial diagnosis, prior to treatment of any kind. Study-level points and caveats: Also, most clonotypes expanded in the thyroid above 0.001 frequency appeared in blood.

Ophthalmopathy-affected donors exhibited moderate-to-severe activity, CAS ≥3, NOSPECS ≥4, and duration under 3 months. Other autoimmune diseases, uncontrolled infections, pregnancy or lactation ruled patients out of participation. RNA transcripts served as template for amplifying TCR beta CDR3 sequences. The first-round RT-PCR employed HTBI primers together with the Qiagen OneStep RT-PCR kit. A multiplex PCR was then performed as the second round. TCRdb fed the multiplex PCR reads into MiXCR, producing one record per CDR3 protein. The sample gives 340,000 or so distinct CDR3 sequences, about a sixth of which show up once; 10% to 15% is in the top ten.

Sequences were obtained from peripheral blood. V and J are TRBV18 and TRBJ1-3; D might be TRBD1 (5 bases). The clonotype was recovered from an adult man with Graves' ophthalmopathy. As DNA, the CDR3 is TGTGCCAGCTCACCACGCGGGGGAACTGGAAACACCATATATTTT. Residues: CASSPRGGTGNTIYF.